The sequence of this T cell receptor beta chain was determined in a study of technical replicates of blood from a few donors. Sequencing was performed with immunoSEQ multiplex PCR; in TCRdb, only in-frame clones are kept and a portion is missing. The sample records just over 55,000 clones, 90% to 95% being singletons. CDR1 and CDR2 (germline): SGHTA, FQGNSA. The CDR3 runs to 14 residues. The ends were cut back, 2 bases at V and 6 bases at J, with 13 bases in the middle. The chain couples TRBV7-2 to TRBJ1-2; maybe TRBD1 (6 bases). This sequence was found in a human donor in good health. Some clones in this sample may be carry-over from other donors' samples. What was sequenced was PBMCs. In nucleotides, the CDR3 is TGTGCCAGCAGCTTAACAGGGATCCGTAATGGCTACACCTTC. The encoded protein is CASSLTGIRNGYTF.